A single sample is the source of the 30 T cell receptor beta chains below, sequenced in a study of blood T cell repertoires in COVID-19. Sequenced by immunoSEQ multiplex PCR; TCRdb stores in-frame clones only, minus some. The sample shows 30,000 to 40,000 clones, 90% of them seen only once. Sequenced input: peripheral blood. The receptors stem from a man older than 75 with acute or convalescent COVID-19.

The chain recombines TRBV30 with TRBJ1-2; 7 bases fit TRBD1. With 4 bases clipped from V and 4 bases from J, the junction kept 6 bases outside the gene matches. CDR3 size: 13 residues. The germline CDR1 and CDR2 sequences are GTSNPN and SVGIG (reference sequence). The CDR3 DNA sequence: TGTGCCTGGACGACAGGGCGCGCCTATGGCTACACCTTC. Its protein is CAWTTGRAYGYTF.

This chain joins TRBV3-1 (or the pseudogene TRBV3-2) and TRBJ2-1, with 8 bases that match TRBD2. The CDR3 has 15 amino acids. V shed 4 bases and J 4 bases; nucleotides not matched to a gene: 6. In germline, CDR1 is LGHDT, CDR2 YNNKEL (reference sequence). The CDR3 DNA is TGTGCCAGCAGCCCAGTACTAGCGGCATACAATGAGCAGTTCTTC. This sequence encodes CASSPVLAAYNEQFF.

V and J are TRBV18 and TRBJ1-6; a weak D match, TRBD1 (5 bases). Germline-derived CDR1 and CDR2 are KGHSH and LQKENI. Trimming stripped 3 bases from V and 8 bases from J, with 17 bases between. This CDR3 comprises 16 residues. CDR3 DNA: TGTGCCAGCTCACCTCGGAGAGACAGAACGCATTCACCCCTCCACTTT. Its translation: CASSPRRDRTHSPLHF.

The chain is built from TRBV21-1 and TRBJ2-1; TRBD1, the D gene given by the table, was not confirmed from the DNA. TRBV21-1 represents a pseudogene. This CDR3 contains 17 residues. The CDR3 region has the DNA TGTGCCAGCAGCAAAGCCCCCTCCCGGACAGGGGTTGATGAGCAGTTCTTC. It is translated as CASSKAPSRTGVDEQFF.

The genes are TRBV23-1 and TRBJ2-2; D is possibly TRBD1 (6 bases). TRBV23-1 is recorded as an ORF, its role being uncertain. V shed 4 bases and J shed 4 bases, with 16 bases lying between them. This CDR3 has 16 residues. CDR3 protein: CASSRAGAVSTGELFF. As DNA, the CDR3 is TGCGCCAGCAGTCGAGCAGGGGCGGTGAGCACCGGGGAGCTGTTTTTT.

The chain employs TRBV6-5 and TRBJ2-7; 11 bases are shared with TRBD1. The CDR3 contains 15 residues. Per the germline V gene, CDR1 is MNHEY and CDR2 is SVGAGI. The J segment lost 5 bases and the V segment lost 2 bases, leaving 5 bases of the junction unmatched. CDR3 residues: CASSYARTGGHEQYF. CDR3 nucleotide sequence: TGTGCCAGCAGTTACGCCCGGACAGGGGGCCACGAGCAGTACTTC.

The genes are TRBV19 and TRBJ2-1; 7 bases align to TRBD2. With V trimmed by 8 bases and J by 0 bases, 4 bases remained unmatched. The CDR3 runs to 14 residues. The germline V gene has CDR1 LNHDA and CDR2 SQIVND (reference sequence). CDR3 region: CASGDYHSYNEQFF. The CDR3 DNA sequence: TGTGCCAGTGGGGACTATCACTCCTACAATGAGCAGTTCTTC.

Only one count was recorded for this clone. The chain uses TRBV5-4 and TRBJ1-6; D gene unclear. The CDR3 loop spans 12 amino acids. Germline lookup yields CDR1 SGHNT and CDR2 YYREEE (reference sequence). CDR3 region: CATSLYNSPLHF. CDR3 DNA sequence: TGTGCTACCAGCCTCTATAATTCACCCCTCCACTTT.

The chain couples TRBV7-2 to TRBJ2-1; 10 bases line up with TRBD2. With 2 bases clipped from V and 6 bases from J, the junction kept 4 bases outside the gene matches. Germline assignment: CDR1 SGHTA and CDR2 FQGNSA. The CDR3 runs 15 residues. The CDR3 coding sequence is TGTGCCAGCAGCTTAAGTAGCGGGGGGTCCAATGAGCAGTTCTTC. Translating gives CASSLSSGGSNEQFF.

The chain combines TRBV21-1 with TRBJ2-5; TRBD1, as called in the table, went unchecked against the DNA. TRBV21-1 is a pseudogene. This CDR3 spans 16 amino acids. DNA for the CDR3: TGTGCCAGCAGCCCAGGGGGCGCGGTGGGCCAAGAGACCCAGTACTTC. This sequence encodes CASSPGGAVGQETQYF.

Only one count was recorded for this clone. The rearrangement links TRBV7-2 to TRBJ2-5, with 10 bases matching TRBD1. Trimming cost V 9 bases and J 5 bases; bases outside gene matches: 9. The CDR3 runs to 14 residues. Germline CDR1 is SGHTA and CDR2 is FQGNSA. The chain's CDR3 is CASTGTGDWETQYF. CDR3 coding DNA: TGTGCCAGTACCGGGACAGGGGACTGGGAGACCCAGTACTTC.

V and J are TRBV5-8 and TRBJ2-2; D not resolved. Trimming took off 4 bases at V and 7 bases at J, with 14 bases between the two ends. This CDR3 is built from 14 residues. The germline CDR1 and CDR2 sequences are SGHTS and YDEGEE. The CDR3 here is CASSRMRLGGELFF. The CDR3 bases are TGTGCCAGCAGCCGGATGCGGTTGGGCGGGGAGCTGTTTTTT.

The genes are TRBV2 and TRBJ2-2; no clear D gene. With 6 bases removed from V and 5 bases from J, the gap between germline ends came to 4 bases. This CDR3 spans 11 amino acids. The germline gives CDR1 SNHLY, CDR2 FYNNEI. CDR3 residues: CASRETGELFF. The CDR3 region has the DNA TGTGCCAGCAGGGAGACCGGGGAGCTGTTTTTT.

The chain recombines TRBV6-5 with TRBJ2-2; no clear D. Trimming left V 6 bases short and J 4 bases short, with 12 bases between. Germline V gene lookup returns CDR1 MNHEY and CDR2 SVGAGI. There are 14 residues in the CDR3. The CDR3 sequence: CASRDAHLTGELFF. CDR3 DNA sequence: TGTGCCAGCAGAGATGCACACCTCACCGGGGAGCTGTTTTTT.

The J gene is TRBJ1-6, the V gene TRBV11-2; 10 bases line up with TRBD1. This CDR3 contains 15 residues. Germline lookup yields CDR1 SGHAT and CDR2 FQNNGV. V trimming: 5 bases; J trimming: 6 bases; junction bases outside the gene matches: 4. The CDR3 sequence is CASSPTGGFNSPLHF. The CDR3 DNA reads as TGTGCCAGCAGCCCGACAGGGGGCTTTAATTCACCCCTCCACTTT. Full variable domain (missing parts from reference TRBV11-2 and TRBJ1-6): EAGVAQSPRYKIIEKRQSVAFWCNPISGHATLYWYQQILGQGPKLLIQFQNNGVVDDSQLPKDRFSAERLKGVDSTLKIQPAKLEDSAVYLCASSPTGGFNSPLHFGNGTRLTVT.

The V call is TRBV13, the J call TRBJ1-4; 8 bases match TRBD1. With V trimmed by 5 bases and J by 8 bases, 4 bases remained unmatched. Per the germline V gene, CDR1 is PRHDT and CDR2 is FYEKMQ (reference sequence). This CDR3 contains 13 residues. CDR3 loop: CASSRRQGEKLFF. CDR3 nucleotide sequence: TGTGCCAGCAGCAGACGACAGGGGGAAAAACTGTTTTTT. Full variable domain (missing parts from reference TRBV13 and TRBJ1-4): AAGVIQSPRHLIKEKRETATLKCYPIPRHDTVYWYQQGPGQDPQFLISFYEKMQSDKGSIPDRFSAQQFSDYHSELNMSSLELGDSALYFCASSRRQGEKLFFGSGTQLSVL.

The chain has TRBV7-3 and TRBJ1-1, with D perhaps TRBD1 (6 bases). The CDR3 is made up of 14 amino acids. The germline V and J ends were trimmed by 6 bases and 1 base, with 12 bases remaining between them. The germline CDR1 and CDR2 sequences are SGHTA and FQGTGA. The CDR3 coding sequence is TGTGCCAGCAGGGACAGACAGAAGAACACTGAAGCTTTCTTT. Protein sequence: CASRDRQKNTEAFF.

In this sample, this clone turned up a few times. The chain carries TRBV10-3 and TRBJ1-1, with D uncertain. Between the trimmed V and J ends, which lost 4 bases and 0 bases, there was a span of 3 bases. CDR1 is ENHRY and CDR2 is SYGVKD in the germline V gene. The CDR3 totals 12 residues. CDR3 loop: CAISAMNTEAFF. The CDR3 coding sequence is TGTGCCATCAGTGCCATGAACACTGAAGCTTTCTTT.

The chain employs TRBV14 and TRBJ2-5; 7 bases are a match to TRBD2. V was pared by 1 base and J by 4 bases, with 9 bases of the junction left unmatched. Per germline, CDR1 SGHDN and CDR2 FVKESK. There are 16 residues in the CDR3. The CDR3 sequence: CASSQGPRGWRETQYF. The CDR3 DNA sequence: TGTGCCAGCAGCCAAGGCCCGCGGGGGTGGAGAGAGACCCAGTACTTC.

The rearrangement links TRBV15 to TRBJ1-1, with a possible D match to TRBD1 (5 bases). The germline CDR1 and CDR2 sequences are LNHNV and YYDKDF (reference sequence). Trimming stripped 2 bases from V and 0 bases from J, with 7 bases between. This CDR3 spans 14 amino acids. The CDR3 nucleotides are TGTGCCACCAGCAGAATGACAGTGAACACTGAAGCTTTCTTT. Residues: CATSRMTVNTEAFF.

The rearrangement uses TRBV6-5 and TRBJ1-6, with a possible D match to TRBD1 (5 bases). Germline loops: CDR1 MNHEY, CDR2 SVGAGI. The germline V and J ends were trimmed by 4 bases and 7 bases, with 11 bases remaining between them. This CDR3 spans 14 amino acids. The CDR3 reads CASSLTDQNSPLHF. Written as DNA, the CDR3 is TGTGCCAGCAGTTTGACAGACCAGAATTCACCCCTCCACTTT.

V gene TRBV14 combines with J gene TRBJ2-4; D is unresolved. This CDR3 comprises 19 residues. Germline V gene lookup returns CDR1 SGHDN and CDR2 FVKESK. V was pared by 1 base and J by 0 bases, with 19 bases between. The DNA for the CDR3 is TGTGCCAGCAGCCAAGGCCCAGGCCCCGGCATTATAGCCAAAAACATTCAGTACTTC. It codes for CASSQGPGPGIIAKNIQYF.

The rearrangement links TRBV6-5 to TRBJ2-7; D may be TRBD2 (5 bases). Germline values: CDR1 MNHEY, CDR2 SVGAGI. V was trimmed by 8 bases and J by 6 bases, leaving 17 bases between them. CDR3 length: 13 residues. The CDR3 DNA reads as TGTGCCAGCCAAGGCCTCCAAGGGAGCGAGCAGTACTTC. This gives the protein CASQGLQGSEQYF.

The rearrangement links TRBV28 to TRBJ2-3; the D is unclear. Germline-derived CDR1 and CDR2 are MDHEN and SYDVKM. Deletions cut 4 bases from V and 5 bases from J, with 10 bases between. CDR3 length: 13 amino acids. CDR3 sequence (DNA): TGTGCCAGCAGTTCCAACCAGGAAGATACGCAGTATTTT. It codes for CASSSNQEDTQYF.

The CDR3 DNA is TGTGCCAGCAGTTCAGGGGTTGAGGGGGAGCTGTTTTTT. As protein: CASSSGVEGELFF. This sequence joins TRBV2 and TRBJ2-2, with a possible D match to TRBD1 (6 bases). The CDR3 covers 13 residues. With 5 bases removed from V and 8 bases from J, the gap between germline ends came to 12 bases. CDR1 is SNHLY, CDR2 FYNNEI, per germline.

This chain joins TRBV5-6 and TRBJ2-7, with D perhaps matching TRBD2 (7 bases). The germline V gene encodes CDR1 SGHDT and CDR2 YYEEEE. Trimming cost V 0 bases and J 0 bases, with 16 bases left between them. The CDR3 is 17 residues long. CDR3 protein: CASSLDVGGGVSYEQYF. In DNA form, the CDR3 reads TGTGCCAGCAGCTTGGATGTCGGCGGGGGCGTCTCCTACGAGCAGTACTTC.

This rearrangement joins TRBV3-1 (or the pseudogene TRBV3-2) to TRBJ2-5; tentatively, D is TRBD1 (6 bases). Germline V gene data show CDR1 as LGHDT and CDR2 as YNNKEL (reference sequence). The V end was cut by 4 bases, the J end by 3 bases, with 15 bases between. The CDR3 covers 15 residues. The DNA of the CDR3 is TGTGCCAGCAGCCCACCACAGGGATTCAAAGAGACCCAGTACTTC. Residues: CASSPPQGFKETQYF.

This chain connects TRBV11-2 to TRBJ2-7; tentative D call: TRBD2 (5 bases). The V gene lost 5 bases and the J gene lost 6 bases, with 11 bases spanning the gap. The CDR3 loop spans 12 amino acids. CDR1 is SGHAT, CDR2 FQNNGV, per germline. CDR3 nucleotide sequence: TGTGCCAGCAGCGTGAACGCGGGCGAGCAGTACTTC. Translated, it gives CASSVNAGEQYF.

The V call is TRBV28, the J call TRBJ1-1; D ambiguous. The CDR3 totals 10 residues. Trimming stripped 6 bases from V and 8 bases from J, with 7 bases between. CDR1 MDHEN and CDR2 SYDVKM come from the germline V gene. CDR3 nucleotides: TGTGCCAGCAGATCCCAGGAAGCTTTCTTT. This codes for CASRSQEAFF.

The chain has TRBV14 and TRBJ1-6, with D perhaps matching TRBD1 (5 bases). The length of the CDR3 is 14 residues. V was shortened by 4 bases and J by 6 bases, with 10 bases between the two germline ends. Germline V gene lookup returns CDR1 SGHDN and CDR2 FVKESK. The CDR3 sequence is CASSPGLPNSPLHF. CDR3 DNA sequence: TGTGCCAGCAGCCCGGGACTGCCTAATTCACCCCTCCACTTT.